This T cell receptor (beta chain) is from a study of shared clonotypes between healthy human individuals. Some clones are missing from TCRdb's copy, which holds only in-frame ones; the method was immunoSEQ multiplex PCR. The table lists around 1.9 million clones, just over 90% of them singletons, with 1.7% in the top ten. The CDR3 totals 15 residues. Trimming took 4 bases from V and 2 from J, leaving 16 bases between them. Germline V gives CDR1 SGHRS, CDR2 YFSETQ. Naive CD8 cells comprised CD45RO-negative, CCR7-positively selected cells, excluding terminally differentiated effector memory CD45RA+ cells.

The rearrangement uses TRBV5-1 and TRBJ2-7; D may correspond to TRBD1 or TRBD2 (5 bases each). The receptor was isolated from a man in his late teens or twenties in good health. Some clones in this sample may be carry-over from other donors' samples. The sample was naive CD8+ T cells from PBMCs. This CDR3 is CASSPTGTVTYEQYF. The CDR3 region has the DNA TGCGCCAGCAGCCCTACCGGGACGGTGACCTACGAGCAGTACTTC.